Listed here is a single T cell receptor beta chain. The target antigen is unknown. The CDR3 sequence is 15 residues long. Per the germline V gene, CDR1 is MNHEY and CDR2 is SVGAGI. The V and J ends lost 7 bases and 4 bases respectively, with 17 bases between them. The entry originates in a study of T cell clonotyping in hematopoietic cell transplantation. The data were produced by immunoSEQ multiplex PCR, yet TCRdb's version contains in-frame clones alone and is incomplete. This sample carries fewer than 11,000 clones, about four fifths of them seen once, and the ten largest clones take about 9%. Points from the study as a whole: CD4 and CD8 repertoire contributions could not be separated without sorting. At the given depth, recipient repertoires were over 97% de novo clonotypes. Pathologically expanded recipient clonotypes increased progressively from day 30 to day 180 as diversity fell. Graft donor and pretransplant recipient Inverse Simpson Index values predicted broader posttransplant TCR diversity.

The chain couples TRBV6-5 to TRBJ1-3; D remains ambiguous. The input for sequencing was PBMCs, taken 30 days after allogeneic stem cell transplant. The sequence came from a female patient in her forties who had an allogeneic stem cell transplant from a related donor, so T cells may come from the graft donor. Some clones in this sample may be carry-over from other donors' samples. The CDR3 loop reads CASTRQGGQGNTIYF. The CDR3 bases are TGTGCCAGCACCCGCCAAGGCGGGCAGGGAAACACCATATATTTT.